The T cell receptor (beta chain) under discussion was sequenced for a study of shared clonotypes between healthy human individuals. The CDR3 length is 15 residues. Germline loops: CDR1 MRHNA, CDR2 SNTAGT. V was clipped by 2 bases and J by 0 bases, with 5 bases between them. Clones were read by immunoSEQ multiplex PCR, and TCRdb kept only the in-frame ones, dropping some. The profile shows about 2 million clones, just under 95% of them singletons. Naive CD8 cells, CD45RO-negative and positively selected for CCR7, excluded terminally differentiated effector memory CD45RA+ cells. The TCR comes from a man between 18 and 35 years old in good health. Sequenced material: naive CD8+ T cells sorted from blood. This chain joins TRBV6-4 and TRBJ1-6; D uncertain. This CDR3 reads CASSDRSSYNSPLHF. CDR3 DNA: TGTGCCAGCAGTGACCGGAGCTCCTATAATTCACCCCTCCACTTT.